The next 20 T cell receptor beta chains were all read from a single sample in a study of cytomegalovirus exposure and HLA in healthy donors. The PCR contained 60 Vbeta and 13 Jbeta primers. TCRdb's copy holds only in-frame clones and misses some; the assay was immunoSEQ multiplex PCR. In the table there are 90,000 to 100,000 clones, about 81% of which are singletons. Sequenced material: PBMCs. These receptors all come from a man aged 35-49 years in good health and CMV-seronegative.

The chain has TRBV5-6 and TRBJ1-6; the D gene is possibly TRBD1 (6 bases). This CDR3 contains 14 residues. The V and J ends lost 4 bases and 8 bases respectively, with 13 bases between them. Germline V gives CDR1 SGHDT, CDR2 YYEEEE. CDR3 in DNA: TGTGCCAGCAGCGAGCAGGGGAGAGATTCACCCCTCCACTTT. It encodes CASSEQGRDSPLHF.

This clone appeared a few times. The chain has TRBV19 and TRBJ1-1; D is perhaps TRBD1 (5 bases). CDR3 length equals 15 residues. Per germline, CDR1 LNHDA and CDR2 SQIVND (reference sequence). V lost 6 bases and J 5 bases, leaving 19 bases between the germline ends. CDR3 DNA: TGTGCCAGTAGCATTTCCGGGACTCCGGGGACTGAAGCTTTCTTT. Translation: CASSISGTPGTEAFF.

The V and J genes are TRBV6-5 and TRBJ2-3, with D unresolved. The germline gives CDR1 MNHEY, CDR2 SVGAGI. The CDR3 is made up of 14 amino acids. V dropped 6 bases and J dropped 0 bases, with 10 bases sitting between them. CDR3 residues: CASSERPSTDTQYF. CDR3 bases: TGTGCCAGCAGCGAGCGTCCTAGCACAGATACGCAGTATTTT.

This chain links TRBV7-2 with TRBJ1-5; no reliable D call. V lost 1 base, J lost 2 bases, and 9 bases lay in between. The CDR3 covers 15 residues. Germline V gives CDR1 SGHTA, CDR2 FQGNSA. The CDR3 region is CASSLDRGGNQPQHF. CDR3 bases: TGTGCCAGCAGCTTAGATCGCGGGGGCAATCAGCCCCAGCATTTT.

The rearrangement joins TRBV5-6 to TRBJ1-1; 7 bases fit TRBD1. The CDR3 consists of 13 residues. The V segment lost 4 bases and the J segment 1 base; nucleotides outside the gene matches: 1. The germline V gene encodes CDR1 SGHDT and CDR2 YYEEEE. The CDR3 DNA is TGTGCCAGCAGCCGGGACAGGAACACTGAAGCTTTCTTT. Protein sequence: CASSRDRNTEAFF.

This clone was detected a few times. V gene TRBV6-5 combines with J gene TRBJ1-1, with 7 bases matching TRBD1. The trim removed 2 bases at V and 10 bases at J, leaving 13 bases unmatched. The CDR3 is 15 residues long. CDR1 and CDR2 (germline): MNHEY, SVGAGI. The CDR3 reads CASSYDLGVTGRAFF. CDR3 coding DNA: TGTGCCAGCAGTTACGATCTAGGTGTGACAGGGCGAGCTTTCTTT.

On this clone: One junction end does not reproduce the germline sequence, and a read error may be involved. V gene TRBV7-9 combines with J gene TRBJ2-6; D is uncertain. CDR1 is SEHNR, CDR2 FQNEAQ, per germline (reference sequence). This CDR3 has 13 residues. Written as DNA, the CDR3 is TGTTCCAGCACCTTTATGGGGGCCAACGTCCTGACTTTC. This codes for CSSTFMGANVLTF. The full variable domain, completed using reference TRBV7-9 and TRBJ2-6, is DTGVSQNPRHKITKRGQNVTFRCDPISEHNRLYWYRQTLGQGPEFLTYFQNEAQLEKSRLLSDRFSAERPKGSFSTLEIQRTEQGDSAMYLCSSTFMGANVLTFGAGSRLTVL.

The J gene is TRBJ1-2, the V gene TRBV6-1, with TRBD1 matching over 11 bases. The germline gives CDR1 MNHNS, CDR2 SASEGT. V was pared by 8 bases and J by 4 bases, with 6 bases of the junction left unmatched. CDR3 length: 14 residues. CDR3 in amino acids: CASAGQGAIYGYTF. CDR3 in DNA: TGTGCCAGCGCCGGACAGGGGGCAATCTATGGCTACACCTTC.

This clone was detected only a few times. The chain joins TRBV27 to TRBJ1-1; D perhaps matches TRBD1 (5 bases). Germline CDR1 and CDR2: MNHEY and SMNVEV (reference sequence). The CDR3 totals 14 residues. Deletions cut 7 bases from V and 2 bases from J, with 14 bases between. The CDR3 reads CASKGPSLNTEAFF. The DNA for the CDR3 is TGTGCCAGCAAGGGGCCGAGCCTAAACACTGAAGCTTTCTTT.

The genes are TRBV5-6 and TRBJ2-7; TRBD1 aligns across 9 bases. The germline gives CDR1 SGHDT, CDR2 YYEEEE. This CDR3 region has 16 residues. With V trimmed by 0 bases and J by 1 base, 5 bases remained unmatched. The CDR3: CASSLGLGQGSYEQYF. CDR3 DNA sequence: TGTGCCAGCAGCTTGGGTCTGGGACAGGGTTCCTACGAGCAGTACTTC.

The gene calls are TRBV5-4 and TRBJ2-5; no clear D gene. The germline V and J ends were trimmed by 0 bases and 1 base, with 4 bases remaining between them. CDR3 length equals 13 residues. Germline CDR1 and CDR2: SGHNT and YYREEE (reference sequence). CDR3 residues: CASSLDTQETQYF. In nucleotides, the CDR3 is TGTGCCAGCAGCTTGGACACCCAAGAGACCCAGTACTTC.

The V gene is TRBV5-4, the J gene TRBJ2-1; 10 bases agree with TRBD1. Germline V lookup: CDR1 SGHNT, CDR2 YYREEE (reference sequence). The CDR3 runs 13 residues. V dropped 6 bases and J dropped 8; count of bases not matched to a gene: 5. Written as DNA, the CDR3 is TGTGCCAGCACCAGACAGGGGGCCTATGAGCAGTTCTTC. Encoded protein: CASTRQGAYEQFF. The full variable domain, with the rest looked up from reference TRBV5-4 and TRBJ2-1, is ETGVTQSPTHLIKTRGQQVTLRCSSQSGHNTVSWYQQALGQGPQFIFQYYREEENGRGNFPPRFSGLQFPNYSSELNVNALELDDSALYLCASTRQGAYEQFFGPGTRLTVL.

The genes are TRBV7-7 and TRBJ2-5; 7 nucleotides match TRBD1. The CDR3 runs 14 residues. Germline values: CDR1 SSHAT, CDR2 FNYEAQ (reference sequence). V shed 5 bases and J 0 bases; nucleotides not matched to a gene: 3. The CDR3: CASSEGQYQETQYF. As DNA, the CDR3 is TGTGCCAGCAGCGAGGGACAGTACCAAGAGACCCAGTACTTC.

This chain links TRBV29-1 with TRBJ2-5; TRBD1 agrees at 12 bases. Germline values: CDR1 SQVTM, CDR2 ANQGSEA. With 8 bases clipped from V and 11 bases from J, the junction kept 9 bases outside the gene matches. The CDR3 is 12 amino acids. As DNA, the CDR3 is TGCAGCTCCGGGACAGGGGGCGGAGAGCAGTACTTC. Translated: CSSGTGGGEQYF.

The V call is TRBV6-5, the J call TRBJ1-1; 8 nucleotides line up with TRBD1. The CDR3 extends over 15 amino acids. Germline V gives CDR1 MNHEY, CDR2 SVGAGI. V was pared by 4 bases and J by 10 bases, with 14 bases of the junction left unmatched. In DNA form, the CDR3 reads TGTGCCAGCAGTTCCCCTGGACAGGGAAGTTGTGTAGCTTTCTTT. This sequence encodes CASSSPGQGSCVAFF.

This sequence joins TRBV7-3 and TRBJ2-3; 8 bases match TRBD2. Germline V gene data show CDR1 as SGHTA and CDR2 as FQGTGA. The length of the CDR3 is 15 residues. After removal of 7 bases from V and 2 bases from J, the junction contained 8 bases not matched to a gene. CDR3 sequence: CASKARGGNTDTQYF. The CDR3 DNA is TGTGCCAGCAAGGCGCGCGGGGGGAACACAGATACGCAGTATTTT.

CDR3 in amino acids: CASSTSEQGFTEKLFF. The CDR3 DNA reads as TGTGCCAGTAGTACCTCTGAGCAGGGGTTCACGGAAAAACTGTTTTTT. The rearrangement joins TRBV19 to TRBJ1-4, with D possibly being TRBD1 (6 bases). The V end lost 4 bases, the J end lost 8 bases, and 20 bases lay between the germline ends. The CDR3 totals 16 residues. From germline, CDR1 is LNHDA and CDR2 SQIVND (reference sequence).

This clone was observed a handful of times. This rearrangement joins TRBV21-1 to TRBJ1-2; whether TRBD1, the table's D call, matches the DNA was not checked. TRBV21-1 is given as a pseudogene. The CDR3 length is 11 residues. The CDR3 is CAGARGYGYTF. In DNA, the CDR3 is TGTGCCGGCGCAAGGGGGTATGGCTACACCTTC.

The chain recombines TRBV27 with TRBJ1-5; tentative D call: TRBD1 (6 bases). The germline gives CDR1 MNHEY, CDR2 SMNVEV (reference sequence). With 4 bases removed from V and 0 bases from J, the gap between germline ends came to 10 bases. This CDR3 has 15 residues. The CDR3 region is CASSYDRFSNQPQHF. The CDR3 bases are TGTGCCAGCAGTTACGACAGGTTTAGCAATCAGCCCCAGCATTTT.

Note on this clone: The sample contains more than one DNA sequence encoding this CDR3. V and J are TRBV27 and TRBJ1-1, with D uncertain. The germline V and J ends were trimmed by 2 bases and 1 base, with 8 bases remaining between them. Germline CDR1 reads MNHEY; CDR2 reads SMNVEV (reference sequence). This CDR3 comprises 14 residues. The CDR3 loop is CASSLREGNTEAFF. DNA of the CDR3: TGTGCCAGCAGTTTACGGGAGGGGAACACTGAAGCTTTCTTT.